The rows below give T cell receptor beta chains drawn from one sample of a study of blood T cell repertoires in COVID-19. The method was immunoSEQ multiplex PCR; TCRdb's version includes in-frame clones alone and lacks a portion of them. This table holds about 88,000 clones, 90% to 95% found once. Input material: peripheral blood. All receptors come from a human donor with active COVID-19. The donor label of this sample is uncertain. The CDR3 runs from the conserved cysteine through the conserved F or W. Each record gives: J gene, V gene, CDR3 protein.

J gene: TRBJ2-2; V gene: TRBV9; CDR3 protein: CASSVRQGDGELFF
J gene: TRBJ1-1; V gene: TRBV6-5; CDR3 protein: CASRETGEPFF
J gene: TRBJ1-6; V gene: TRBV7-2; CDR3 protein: CASSLRDSPFNSPLHF
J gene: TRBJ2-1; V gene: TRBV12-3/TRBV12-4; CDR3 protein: CASSLSHRDEQFF
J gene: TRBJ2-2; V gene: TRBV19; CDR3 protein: CASRARTGGNTGELFF
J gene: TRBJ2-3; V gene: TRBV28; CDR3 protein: CASSLLGADTQYF
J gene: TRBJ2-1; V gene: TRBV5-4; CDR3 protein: CASSLAGLDSYNEQFF
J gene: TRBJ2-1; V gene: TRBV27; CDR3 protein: CASSFGQGTYNEQFF
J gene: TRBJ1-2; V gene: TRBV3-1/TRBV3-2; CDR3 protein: CASSSLRDRARNYGYTF
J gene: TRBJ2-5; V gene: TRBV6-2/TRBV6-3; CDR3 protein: CASSYEYQETQYF
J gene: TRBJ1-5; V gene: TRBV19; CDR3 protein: CASSSGTAEGNQPQHF
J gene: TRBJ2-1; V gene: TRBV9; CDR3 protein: CASSSLGGGTSGYNEQFF
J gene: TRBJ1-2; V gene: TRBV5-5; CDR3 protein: CASSQGHALYGYTF
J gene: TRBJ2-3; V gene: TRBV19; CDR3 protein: CASSIASAGGTDTQYF
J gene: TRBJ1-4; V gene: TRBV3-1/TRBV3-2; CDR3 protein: CASSQEVGQGHEKLFF
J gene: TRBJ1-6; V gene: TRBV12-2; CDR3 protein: CASRLFSPLHF
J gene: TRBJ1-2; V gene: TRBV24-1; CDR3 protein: CATSQDRDYGYTF
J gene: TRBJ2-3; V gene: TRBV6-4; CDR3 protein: CASSPGQGAADTQYF
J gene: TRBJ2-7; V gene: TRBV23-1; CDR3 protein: CASSHKAPSGSDEQYF
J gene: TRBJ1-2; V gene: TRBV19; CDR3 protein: CASSIGTPPNYGYTF
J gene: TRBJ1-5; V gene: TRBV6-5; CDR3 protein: CASSPGTGANQPQHF
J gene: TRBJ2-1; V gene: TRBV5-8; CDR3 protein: CASSPLGLAGGLYNEQFF
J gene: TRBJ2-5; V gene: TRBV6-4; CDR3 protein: CASSLLAGEGETQYF
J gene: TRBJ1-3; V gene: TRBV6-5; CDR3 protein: CASRTGRVIGNTIYF
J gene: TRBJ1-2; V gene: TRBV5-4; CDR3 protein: CASSSSGGGYYGYTF
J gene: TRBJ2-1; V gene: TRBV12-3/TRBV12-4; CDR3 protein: CASSSQVKEQFF
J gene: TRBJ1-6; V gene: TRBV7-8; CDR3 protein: CASSKTRGSNSPLHF
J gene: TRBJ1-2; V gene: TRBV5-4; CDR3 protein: CASSLGEWGGFYGYTF
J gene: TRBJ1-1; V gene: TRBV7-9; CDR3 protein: CASLPGRGGTRWTEAFF
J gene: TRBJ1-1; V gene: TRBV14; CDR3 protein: CASSQGDDSWNTEAFF
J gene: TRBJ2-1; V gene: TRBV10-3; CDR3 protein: CAIRGQAGYNEQFF
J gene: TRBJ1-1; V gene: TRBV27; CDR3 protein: CASRGTGGPHTEAFF
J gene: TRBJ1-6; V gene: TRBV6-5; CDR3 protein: CASTSRGQGDSPLHF
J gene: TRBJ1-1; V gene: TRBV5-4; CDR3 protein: CASSPTGQLFTEAFF
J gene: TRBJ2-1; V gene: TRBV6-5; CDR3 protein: CASMGGAGKQFF
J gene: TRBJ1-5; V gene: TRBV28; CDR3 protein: CASSSTWGGRIIGNQPQHF
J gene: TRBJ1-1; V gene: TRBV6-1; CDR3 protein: CASSEGQREEAFF
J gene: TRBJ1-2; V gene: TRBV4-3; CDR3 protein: CASSQDRRTNYGYTF
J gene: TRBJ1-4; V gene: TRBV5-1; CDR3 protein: CASSLAPANEKLFF
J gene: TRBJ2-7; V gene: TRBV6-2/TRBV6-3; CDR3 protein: CASSKPETSSYEQYF
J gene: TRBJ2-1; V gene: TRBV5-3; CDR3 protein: CARSLVDRQGVDEQFF
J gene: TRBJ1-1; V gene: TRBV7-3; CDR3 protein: CASSLNAGGREGTEAFF
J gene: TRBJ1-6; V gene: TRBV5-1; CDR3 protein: CASSIQGWNSPLHF